This T cell receptor (beta chain) was observed in a study of T-cell reconstitution after alpha-beta-depleted transplantation in children. Regarding the study as a whole: Surviving recipient T cells and intrathymic progenitors accounted for some patients' high TCRbeta diversity at day 60. At one year after transplant, newly produced T cells mostly accounted for T-cell counts and diversity. As was reported, about two months after transplant, alpha-beta T cells came from several hundred expanded graft clones.

During its preparation, the TCRbeta library received unique molecular identifiers. Each CDR3 protein gets one entry after TCRdb re-called the PCR reads with MiXCR. The repertoire holds a few hundred thousand distinct CDR3 sequences, with over 10% as singletons. This clonotype was recorded many times. The antigen is unknown. The CDR3 is 15 residues long. In germline, CDR1 is SGDLS, CDR2 YYNGEE. Trimming left V 4 bases short and J 2 bases short, with 16 bases between. The chain employs TRBV9 and TRBJ2-7; weak D call: TRBD2 (5 bases). This clonotype was obtained from a male patient younger than 18 who had a stem cell transplant for acute myeloid leukemia, so the T cells may come from the graft donor. Material: PBMCs, mostly from graft donor cells, obtained 360 days after TCRalphabeta/CD19-depleted stem cell transplant. This CDR3 reads CASSPDGSETYEQYF. The CDR3 region has the DNA TGTGCCAGCAGCCCAGACGGTAGCGAAACCTACGAGCAGTACTTC.